These T cell receptor beta chains were read from a single sample in a study of blood T cell repertoires in COVID-19. Clones were sequenced by immunoSEQ multiplex PCR, and TCRdb holds only the in-frame ones, with some missing. The repertoire has 35,000 to 50,000 clones, 55% to 75% of them found once; the top ten carry 6.2%. The specimen sequenced was peripheral blood. Receptors originate from an elderly man with acute or convalescent COVID-19. Each CDR3 is given with its conserved first and last residue. Fields, in order: V gene, clone size, D gene, J gene, CDR3 protein, CDR3 DNA. A D gene is named only where the DNA matches it firmly. The size field is filled for only some rows; it gives once, few, many or a size class.

TRBV15	NA	TRBD1	TRBJ1-1	CATSRLDRDAEAFF	TGTGCCACCAGCAGGTTAGACAGGGACGCTGAAGCTTTCTTT
TRBV18	NA	NA	TRBJ1-2	CASSEQGVRNVVGYTF	TGTGCCAGCTCCGAACAGGGCGTTCGGAATGTAGTTGGCTACACCTTC
TRBV7-2	NA	NA	TRBJ1-4	CASSLTGMEKLFF	TGTGCCAGCAGCTTAACAGGGATGGAAAAACTGTTTTTT
TRBV9	NA	TRBD1	TRBJ2-3	CASSVDRGSYTDTQYF	TGTGCCAGCAGCGTTGACAGGGGGAGTTACACAGATACGCAGTATTTT
TRBV27	NA	TRBD2	TRBJ2-3	CASSFMGAGGSDTQYF	TGTGCCAGCAGTTTTATGGGAGCGGGAGGGTCCGATACGCAGTATTTT
TRBV4-1	medium-sized	NA	TRBJ2-3	CASSQEGAVSTDTQYF	TGCGCCAGCAGCCAAGAGGGGGCGGTGAGCACAGATACGCAGTATTTT
TRBV29-1	NA	TRBD1	TRBJ1-1	CSVTQYRGLNTEAFF	TGCAGCGTTACCCAATACAGGGGGTTAAACACTGAAGCTTTCTTT
TRBV20-1	NA	TRBD2	TRBJ2-1	CSASFRTSGSLGNEQFF	TGCAGTGCTAGTTTCCGGACTAGCGGGAGCTTGGGGAATGAGCAGTTCTTC
TRBV19	once	NA	TRBJ1-5	CASSISERRVLNQPQHF	TGTGCCAGTAGTATATCAGAAAGGAGGGTTCTCAATCAGCCCCAGCATTTT
TRBV6-1	NA	TRBD1	TRBJ2-7	CASSAGHGTGSSYEQYF	TGTGCCAGCAGTGCGGGCCACGGGACAGGGAGCTCCTACGAGCAGTACTTC
TRBV10-3	once	NA	TRBJ2-3	CAISDEGGQTDTQYF	TGTGCCATCAGTGACGAGGGGGGGCAAACAGATACGCAGTATTTT
TRBV7-2	NA	NA	TRBJ2-7	CASSRLTGYEQYF	TGTGCCAGCAGCCGATTAACAGGATACGAGCAGTACTTC
TRBV28	once	TRBD2	TRBJ2-3	CASTKTSGGTDTQYF	TGTGCCAGCACAAAGACTAGCGGGGGCACAGATACGCAGTATTTT
TRBV7-8	few	NA	TRBJ1-2	CASSRGQSTNYGYTF	TGTGCCAGCAGCCGGGGGCAGTCAACTAACTATGGCTACACCTTC
TRBV6-1	NA	NA	TRBJ2-3	CASSQDWTDTQYF	TGTGCCAGCAGCCAAGACTGGACAGATACGCAGTATTTT
TRBV27	few	TRBD1	TRBJ2-5	CASSPTPGTGGPTQETQYF	TGTGCCAGCAGCCCTACCCCGGGGACAGGGGGCCCAACGCAAGAGACCCAGTACTTC
TRBV18	NA	NA	TRBJ2-7	CASSPQDSHEQYF	TGTGCCAGCTCACCACAGGACAGCCACGAGCAGTACTTC
TRBV4-3	NA	TRBD1	TRBJ1-1	CASSQERIQGVVRNTEAFF	TGCGCCAGCAGCCAAGAGAGGATTCAGGGGGTAGTGCGAAACACTGAAGCTTTCTTT
TRBV6-2/TRBV6-3	once	NA	TRBJ1-4	CASSYWEEKLFF	TGTGCCAGCAGTTACTGGGAGGAAAAACTGTTTTTT
TRBV7-2	NA	TRBD2	TRBJ2-6	CASSLVYASGRFGANVLTF	TGTGCCAGCAGCTTAGTATATGCTAGCGGGAGATTTGGGGCCAACGTCCTGACTTTC
TRBV2	NA	NA	TRBJ1-5	CASSRDGGWPQHF	TGTGCCAGCAGTCGGGACGGGGGTTGGCCCCAGCATTTT
TRBV2	NA	TRBD1	TRBJ1-4	CASIGTASF	TGTGCCAGCATAGGGACAGCTAGTTTC
TRBV23-1	NA	TRBD2	TRBJ2-4	CASSQYGLAGGENIQYF	TGCGCCAGCAGTCAGTATGGGCTAGCGGGAGGCGAGAACATTCAGTACTTC
TRBV6-4	NA	NA	TRBJ2-2	CASSTERGIGELFF	TGTGCCAGCAGCACCGAAAGGGGGATCGGGGAGCTGTTTTTT
TRBV30	few	NA	TRBJ2-7	CAWSIADYEQYF	TGTGCCTGGAGTATTGCGGACTACGAGCAGTACTTC
TRBV19	few	TRBD2	TRBJ2-1	CASSLTSGGLPCSYNEQFF	TGTGCCAGTAGTCTGACTAGCGGGGGGCTTCCTTGCTCCTACAATGAGCAGTTCTTC